The T cell receptor (beta chain) under discussion was sequenced for a study of T cells in Graves' hyperthyroidism and ophthalmopathy. The CDR3 contains 13 residues. Trimming pared 4 bases from V and 7 bases from J, leaving 11 bases between. Germline values: CDR1 SGHRS, CDR2 YFSETQ. TCR beta CDR3 regions were amplified from RNA. During a first-round RT-PCR of the TCR CDR3, the HTBI primer set was used. In TCRdb, the multiplex PCR reads were re-called with MiXCR into one record per CDR3 protein. The sample lists a few hundred thousand distinct CDR3 sequences; around 15% were seen once. This clonotype was recorded many times. Orbital computed tomography and thyroid ultrasound, together with serum TRAb and thyroxine and clinical symptoms, were used for diagnoses. The PBMCs studied were ones that came from roughly 11 ml fresh peripheral blood.

V gene TRBV5-1 combines with J gene TRBJ1-4; D is perhaps TRBD1 (5 bases). The clonotype originates from a woman aged 60 to 75 with Graves' ophthalmopathy. Input material: blood. The CDR3, as DNA: TGCGCCAGCAGCCTCCAGGGAACTGAAAAACTGTTTTTT. Its translation is CASSLQGTEKLFF. Looking up the rest from reference TRBV5-1 and TRBJ1-4 gives the full variable domain: KAGVTQTPRYLIKTRGQQVTLSCSPISGHRSVSWYQQTPGQGLQFLFEYFSETQRNKGNFPGRFSGRQFSNSRSEMNVSTLELGDSALYLCASSLQGTEKLFFGSGTQLSVL.